Following are 5 T cell receptor beta chains from one sample sequenced in a study of T cell repertoires in cytomegalovirus infection. TCRdb used MiXCR to reprocess the reads, holding one entry per CDR3 protein. In the table there are about 920,000 distinct CDR3 sequences, around 29% of which are singletons. What these receptors recognize is not known. The sample here was cultured CD8+ T cells from PBMCs, taken from culture after CMV antigen stimulation. These receptor sequences come from a human donor in good health (CMV status not recorded). Some clones in this sample may be carry-over from other donors' samples.

The rearrangement links TRBV9 to TRBJ2-2; 10 bases map to TRBD1. CDR1 and CDR2 from the germline V gene are SGDLS and YYNGEE. Trimming at V came to 4 bases and at J to 6 bases, leaving 18 bases not matched to a gene. The CDR3 contains 19 residues. CDR3 in amino acids: CASSLPRGPGTGVAGELFF. The CDR3 DNA reads TGTGCCAGCAGCCTCCCTAGGGGACCCGGGACAGGGGTGGCCGGGGAGCTGTTTTTT.

This chain joins TRBV5-4 and TRBJ2-5; 8 positions agree with TRBD2. Unmatched junction bases numbered 7, after V lost 4 bases and J lost 2 bases. The CDR3 runs 15 residues. CDR1 and CDR2 (germline): SGHNT, YYREEE (reference sequence). CDR3 DNA: TGTGCCAGCAGCCTCGGGGGGACTAGACAAGAGACCCAGTACTTC. Translating gives CASSLGGTRQETQYF.

The V call is TRBV15, the J call TRBJ2-1, with 11 bases aligning to TRBD2. Germline trimming cut 5 bases from V and 7 bases from J; bases unmatched to any gene: 1. CDR1 and CDR2 (germline): LNHNV, YYDKDF (reference sequence). This CDR3 has 13 amino acids. CDR3 region: CATSGTSGNEQFF. Here the CDR3 DNA reads TGTGCCACCAGCGGGACTAGCGGTAATGAGCAGTTCTTC.

This clonotype was seen at least ten times. The chain recombines TRBV7-2 with TRBJ1-2; 9 bases line up with TRBD1. This CDR3 comprises 15 residues. J lost 4 bases, V lost 1 base, and 4 bases had no gene match. Germline loops: CDR1 SGHTA, CDR2 FQGNSA. CDR3 residues: CASSLGGQGSYGYTF. CDR3 nucleotides: TGTGCCAGCAGCTTAGGTGGACAGGGGTCCTATGGCTACACCTTC.

Note on this clonotype: At one end the junction does not follow the germline gene, possibly because of a read error. This chain connects TRBV12-5 to TRBJ1-2; 8 positions agree with TRBD1. In germline, CDR1 is LGHNT, CDR2 FRNRAP. The CDR3 extends over 16 amino acids. The CDR3 DNA is TGTGCTGGTGGTCCGTACCTCCAGGGGGCGAACTATGGCTACACCTTC. It translates to CAGGPYLQGANYGYTF.